A single sample gave rise to the 10 T cell receptor beta chains below, sequenced in a study of shared clonotypes between healthy human individuals. Clones were sequenced by immunoSEQ multiplex PCR, and TCRdb holds only the in-frame ones, with some missing. This table holds about 100,000 clones, 60% to 75% found once. Sequencing was performed on memory CD8+ T cells sorted from blood. Noted subset: CD45RO+ cells pooled with CCR7-negative TemRA cells. The source is a man aged 25-45 years in good health.

The chain uses TRBV6-6 and TRBJ2-1; TRBD2 matches at 10 bases. The germline V gene has CDR1 MNHNY and CDR2 SVGAGI (reference sequence). The ends lost 3 bases at V and 3 bases at J; junction bases unmatched: 2. The CDR3 is 15 amino acids. The CDR3 here is CASSYLAGDYNEQFF. CDR3 nucleotides: TGTGCCAGCAGTTATCTAGCGGGAGACTACAATGAGCAGTTCTTC.

The chain uses TRBV7-2 and TRBJ1-4; the D gene is possibly TRBD1 (5 bases). This CDR3 contains 14 residues. With 2 bases removed from V and 8 bases from J, the gap between germline ends came to 12 bases. The V gene's germline CDR1 is SGHTA and CDR2 FQGNSA. CDR3 sequence reads: CASSLYGDWEKLFF. In DNA, the CDR3 is TGTGCCAGCAGCTTATATGGGGACTGGGAAAAACTGTTTTTT.

The chain couples TRBV7-2 to TRBJ1-1; D uncertain. Trimming removed 5 bases from V and 0 bases from J, with 13 bases in between. This CDR3 region has 15 residues. Germline values: CDR1 SGHTA, CDR2 FQGNSA. The CDR3, as DNA: TGTGCCAGCAGCGTAACGAGAAGCATGAACACTGAAGCTTTCTTT. Its translation is CASSVTRSMNTEAFF.

Details on this clone: A single base separates this from a much larger clone, so it may be a read error. This specimen includes other DNA sequences encoding the same CDR3. The CDR3 coding sequence is TGTGCCAGCAGCTTAACCCTAGCGGGAGAATTTACCTACGAGCAGTACTTC. Residues: CASSLTLAGEFTYEQYF. This chain connects TRBV11-2 to TRBJ2-7; TRBD2 matches at 10 bases. This CDR3 region has 17 residues. CDR1 and CDR2 (germline): SGHAT, FQNNGV. V was pared by 2 bases and J by 2 bases, with 9 bases of the junction left unmatched.

V gene TRBV29-1 combines with J gene TRBJ2-1; D remains unclear. The V end was cut by 4 bases, the J end by 1 base, with 14 bases between. Germline V gene lookup returns CDR1 SQVTM and CDR2 ANQGSEA. This CDR3 has 15 amino acids. As DNA, the CDR3 is TGCAGCGTTGCCATTATAACCTGGTCCTACAATGAGCAGTTCTTC. Translated: CSVAIITWSYNEQFF.

This clone was seen at least ten times. The chain recombines TRBV7-9 with TRBJ2-7; 7 nucleotides agree with TRBD2. CDR3 length equals 14 residues. V dropped 0 bases and J dropped 2; count of bases not matched to a gene: 1. Germline-derived CDR1 and CDR2 are SEHNR and FQNEAQ (reference sequence). The CDR3 here is CASSLALAAYEQYF. The CDR3 nucleotides read TGTGCCAGCAGCTTAGCGCTAGCGGCCTACGAGCAGTACTTC.

This clone was seen just once. The gene calls are TRBV28 and TRBJ1-1, with D possibly being TRBD1 (6 bases). CDR1 and CDR2 (germline): MDHEN, SYDVKM. This CDR3 region has 19 residues. Trimming took off 8 bases at V and 1 base at J, with 29 bases between the two ends. The CDR3 coding sequence is TGTGCCAGCCCTCCAGGACAGTTGATACCCATAGGGTCGAACACTGAAGCTTTCTTT. It translates to CASPPGQLIPIGSNTEAFF.

This clone was seen more than once but under ten times. The chain joins TRBV28 to TRBJ2-3; 9 bases agree with TRBD2. With 5 bases clipped from V and 1 base from J, the junction kept 4 bases outside the gene matches. This CDR3 has 15 amino acids. The germline CDR1 and CDR2 sequences are MDHEN and SYDVKM. In nucleotides, the CDR3 is TGTGCCAGCAGTCCCTGGACTAGCGGCACAGATACGCAGTATTTT. This sequence encodes CASSPWTSGTDTQYF. The entire variable domain, with the rest obtained from reference TRBV28 and TRBJ2-3, is as follows: DVKVTQSSRYLVKRTGEKVFLECVQDMDHENMFWYRQDPGLGLRLIYFSYDVKMKEKGDIPEGYSVSREKKERFSLILESASTNQTSMYLCASSPWTSGTDTQYFGPGTRLTVL.

This clone has at least ten counts. The V and J genes are TRBV28 and TRBJ2-7; D is perhaps TRBD2 (6 bases). V shed 8 bases and J shed 2 bases, with 10 bases lying between them. Germline V lookup: CDR1 MDHEN, CDR2 SYDVKM. The CDR3 is 12 residues long. The CDR3 DNA is TGTGCCAGCGGGGGGATTGCCTACGAGCAGTACTTC. It encodes CASGGIAYEQYF.

The chain joins TRBV6-6 to TRBJ2-3, with 10 bases lining up with TRBD1. Looked up from germline, CDR1 is MNHNY and CDR2 is SVGAGI (reference sequence). The CDR3 covers 15 residues. The trim removed 7 bases at V and 3 bases at J, leaving 7 bases unmatched. For the CDR3, the DNA is TGTGCCAGCAACAACGGACAGGGGGTAACAGATACGCAGTATTTT. It translates to CASNNGQGVTDTQYF.